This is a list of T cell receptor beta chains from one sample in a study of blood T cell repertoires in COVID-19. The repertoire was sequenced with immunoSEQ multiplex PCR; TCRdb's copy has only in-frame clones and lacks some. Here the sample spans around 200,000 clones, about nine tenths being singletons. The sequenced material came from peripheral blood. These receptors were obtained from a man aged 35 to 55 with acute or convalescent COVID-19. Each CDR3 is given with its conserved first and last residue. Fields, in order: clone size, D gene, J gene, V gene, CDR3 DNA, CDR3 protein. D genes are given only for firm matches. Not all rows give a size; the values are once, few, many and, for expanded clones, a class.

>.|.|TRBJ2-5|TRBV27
TGTGCCAGCAGTCGGGACTTTCAAGAGACCCAGTACTTC
CASSRDFQETQYF
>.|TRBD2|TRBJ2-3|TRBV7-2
TGTGCCAGCAGCTTAGTAAGCGGGAGGGCGGGGTACACAGATACGCAGTATTTT
CASSLVSGRAGYTDTQYF
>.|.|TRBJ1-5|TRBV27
TGTGCCAGCAGTTTAGACACTAGCAATCAGCCCCAGCATTTT
CASSLDTSNQPQHF
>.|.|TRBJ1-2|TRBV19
TGTGCCAGTAGCCCGTTGGCGGCAGCCCAGGGCGATGGCTACACCTTC
CASSPLAAAQGDGYTF
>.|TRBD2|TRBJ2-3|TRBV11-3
TGTGCCAGCAGCTTAGGAAGCGGGAGAGCCCCAGATACGCAGTATTTT
CASSLGSGRAPDTQYF
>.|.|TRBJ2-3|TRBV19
TGTGCCAGTAGTATAGCACGGGTATCAGATACGCAGTATTTT
CASSIARVSDTQYF
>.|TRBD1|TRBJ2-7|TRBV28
TGTGCCAGCAGTTGGACAGGGGATACCGACGAGCAGTACTTC
CASSWTGDTDEQYF
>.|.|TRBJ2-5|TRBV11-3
TGTGCCAGCAGCCCCAGGCAGGGAGGACAAGAGACCCAGTACTTC
CASSPRQGGQETQYF
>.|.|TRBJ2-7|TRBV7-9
TGTGCCAGCAGCAATTCCCGACTAATCTCCTACGAGCAGTACTTC
CASSNSRLISYEQYF
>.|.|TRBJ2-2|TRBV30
TGTGCCTGGAGTGTATACGACCGTGGACAGTGGCCCTTCACCGGGGAGCTGTTTTTT
CAWSVYDRGQWPFTGELFF
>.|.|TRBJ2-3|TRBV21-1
TGTGCCAGCAGCAAAGAGGAGACAGGGAAGGACACAGATACGCAGTATTTT
CASSKEETGKDTDTQYF
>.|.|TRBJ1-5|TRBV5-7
TGTGCCAGCAGCTTGACGGCAGGGGATAGCAATCAGCCCCAGCATTTT
CASSLTAGDSNQPQHF
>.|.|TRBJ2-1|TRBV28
TGTGCCAGCAGTTTCCCAGGATACAATGAGCAGTTCTTC
CASSFPGYNEQFF
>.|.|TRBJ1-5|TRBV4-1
TGCGCCAGCAGCCAAGACAGTTATCAGCCCCAGCATTTT
CASSQDSYQPQHF
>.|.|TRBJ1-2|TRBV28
TGTGCCAGCAGGTTCCCCTCGGGTAGGGGGAACGGCTACACCTTC
CASRFPSGRGNGYTF
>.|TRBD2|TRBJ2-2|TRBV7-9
TGTGCCAGCAGCTTGGGATTCGCGACTAGCGGAGGCGGGGAGCTGTTTTTT
CASSLGFATSGGGELFF
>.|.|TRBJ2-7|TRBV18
TGTGCCAGCTCACCAGGGCCAGCTGCCTACGAGCAGTACTTC
CASSPGPAAYEQYF
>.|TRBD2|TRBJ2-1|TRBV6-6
TGTGCCAGCAGCCAACTAGCGGGAGGGTACAATGAGCAGTTCTTC
CASSQLAGGYNEQFF
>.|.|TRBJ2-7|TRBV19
TGTGCCAGTAGTATAGATCTAAACGAGCAGTACTTC
CASSIDLNEQYF
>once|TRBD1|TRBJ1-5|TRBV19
TGTGCCAGTAGTACCCCGACAGGGCCCGGGCATTTT
CASSTPTGPGHF
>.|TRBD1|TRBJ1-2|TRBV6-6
TGTGCCAGCAGCGCGACAGGGGGCTGGTTGGGCTACACCTTC
CASSATGGWLGYTF
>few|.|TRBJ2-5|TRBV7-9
TGTGCCAGCAGCGCTCCCTTCCTAAATCCGGGGGAGACCCAGTACTTC
CASSAPFLNPGETQYF
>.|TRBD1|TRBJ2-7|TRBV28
TGTGCCAGCACTCTTGGGACAGGGGGGTTTTACGAGCAGTACTTC
CASTLGTGGFYEQYF
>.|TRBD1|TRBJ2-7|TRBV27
TGTGCCAGCAGGGCCGGGGCAGGGGGTGCCTACGAGCAGTACTTC
CASRAGAGGAYEQYF
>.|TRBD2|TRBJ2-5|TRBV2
TGTGCCAGCAGTGAAGCTCGGACTAGCGGCCCAGTAGACTTC
CASSEARTSGPVDF
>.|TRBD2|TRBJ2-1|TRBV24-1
TGTGCCACCAGTGAACAGCGGGGACCCAATGAGCAGTTCTTC
CATSEQRGPNEQFF
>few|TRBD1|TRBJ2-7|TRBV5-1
TGCGCCAGCAGCTCAACAGGGGGCGACGGCTACGAGCAGTACTTC
CASSSTGGDGYEQYF
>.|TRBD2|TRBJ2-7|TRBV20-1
TGCAGCGGACTAGCGGGCAACGAGCAGTACTTC
CSGLAGNEQYF
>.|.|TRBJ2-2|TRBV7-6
TGTGCCAGCAGCCTAAGGACAGCGAACACCGGGGAGCTGTTTTTT
CASSLRTANTGELFF
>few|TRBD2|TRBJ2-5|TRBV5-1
TGCGCCAGCAGCTCGGACTTAGCGGGAGTCGGGGAGACCCAGTACTTC
CASSSDLAGVGETQYF
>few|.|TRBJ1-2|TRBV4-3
TGCGCCAGCAGCCAAGAGAACACAGTAGGTGGCTACACCTTC
CASSQENTVGGYTF
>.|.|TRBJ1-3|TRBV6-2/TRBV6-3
TGTGCCAGCAGTTACGGTAGCATTCGGACAGACTACTCCTCTGGAAACACCATATATTTT
CASSYGSIRTDYSSGNTIYF
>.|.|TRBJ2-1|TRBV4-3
TGCGCCAGCAGCCCGGTCGGACTCCCCGGCAATGAGCAGTTCTTC
CASSPVGLPGNEQFF
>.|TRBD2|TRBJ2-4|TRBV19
TGTGCCAGTAGTATATCAGCGGGAGTAGTGAGGACCAAAAACATTCAGTACTTC
CASSISAGVVRTKNIQYF
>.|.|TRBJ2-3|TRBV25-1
TGTGCCAGCAGTGAACAAGGGGCAGTCACTAGCACAGATACGCAGTATTTT
CASSEQGAVTSTDTQYF
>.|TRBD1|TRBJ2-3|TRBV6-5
TGTGCCAGCAGACAGGGGGTAAGCACAGATACGCAGTATTTT
CASRQGVSTDTQYF
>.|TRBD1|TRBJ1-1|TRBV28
TGTGCCAGCAGTACCCAAGGGACAGGCGGTTGGTTGAACACTGAAGCTTTCTTT
CASSTQGTGGWLNTEAFF
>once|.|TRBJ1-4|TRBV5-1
TGCGCCAGCAGCGCCCAGGGTGACCTTAATGAAAAACTGTTTTTT
CASSAQGDLNEKLFF
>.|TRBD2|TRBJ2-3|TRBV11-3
TGTGCCAGCAGCTTATACCCCCCGGGACTAGCGGGATCCACAGATACGCAGTATTTT
CASSLYPPGLAGSTDTQYF
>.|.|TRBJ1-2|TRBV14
TGTGCCAGCAGCCCCATTGCGGGAAGGAGTGGATTTGGCTACACCTTC
CASSPIAGRSGFGYTF
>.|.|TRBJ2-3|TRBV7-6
TGTGCCAGCAGCCCCCGTCTGGAGCTCGCAGATACGCAGTATTTT
CASSPRLELADTQYF
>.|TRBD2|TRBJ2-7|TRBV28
TGTGCCAGCAGTTCGATAGCGGGAGGGCGCTACGAGCAGTACTTC
CASSSIAGGRYEQYF
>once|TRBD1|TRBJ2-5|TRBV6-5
TGTGCCAGCACTACGACAGGGGAAGAGACCCAGTACTTC
CASTTTGEETQYF
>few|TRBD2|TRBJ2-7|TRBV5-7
TGTGCCAGCAGCTTGGAACGGGAGGACCCCTACGAGCAGTACTTC
CASSLEREDPYEQYF
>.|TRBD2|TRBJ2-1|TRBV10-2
TGCGCCAGCAAGGCGGGGGGGCTTCTATACAATGAGCAGTTCTTC
CASKAGGLLYNEQFF
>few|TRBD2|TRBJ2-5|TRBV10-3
TGTGCCATCAGTGATGGGGAGCGGGGGGGCTGGGAGACCCAGTACTTC
CAISDGERGGWETQYF